This is a list of T cell receptor beta chains from one sample in a study of shared clonotypes between healthy human individuals. The protocol was immunoSEQ multiplex PCR, while the TCRdb copy is restricted to in-frame clones and leaves out a portion. The table shows about 1.4 million clones, with roughly 96% occurring only once. The sample was naive CD4+ T cells sorted from blood. The receptors here all came from a man aged 25 to 45 in good health. Each CDR3 is given with its conserved first and last residue. The D gene is left open where the match is weak. Only part of the rows carry a size: once, few, many, or a class if the clone is expanded.

J | V | length | D | size | CDR3 | DNA
TRBJ1-1 | TRBV6-5 | 15 | - | once | CASSYRAGVNTEAFF | TGTGCCAGCAGTTATCGGGCAGGCGTTAACACTGAAGCTTTCTTT
TRBJ2-1 | TRBV9 | 15 | - | - | CASSPEPNSYNEQFF | TGTGCCAGCAGTCCCGAACCGAACTCCTACAATGAGCAGTTCTTC
TRBJ1-2 | TRBV11-2 | 14 | TRBD1 | - | CASSSSGQGNGYTF | TGTGCCAGCAGCTCGTCGGGACAGGGTAACGGCTACACCTTC
TRBJ1-5 | TRBV4-3 | 13 | - | - | CASSQDRNQPQHF | TGCGCCAGCAGCCAAGATCGCAATCAGCCCCAGCATTTT
TRBJ2-1 | TRBV2 | 14 | TRBD2 | - | CASRRTSGGNEQFF | TGTGCCAGCCGTAGGACTAGCGGGGGCAATGAGCAGTTCTTC
TRBJ1-1 | TRBV30 | 13 | TRBD1 | - | CAWTGGPNTEAFF | TGTGCCTGGACAGGGGGACCGAACACTGAAGCTTTCTTT
TRBJ2-5 | TRBV10-3 | 11 | - | - | CAISESKTQYF | TGTGCCATCAGTGAGTCGAAGACCCAGTACTTC
TRBJ2-7 | TRBV10-2 | 15 | TRBD2 | - | CASTHSGTRTYEQYF | TGCGCCAGCACCCATTCCGGGACTAGGACCTACGAGCAGTACTTC
TRBJ2-2 | TRBV5-4 | 14 | - | - | CASSSFRDTGELFF | TGTGCCAGCAGCTCGTTCAGGGACACCGGGGAGCTGTTTTTT
TRBJ2-5 | TRBV7-3 | 16 | TRBD2 | - | CASSLTGSGNQETQYF | TGTGCCAGCAGCTTAACGGGTAGCGGGAATCAAGAGACCCAGTACTTC
TRBJ2-1 | TRBV5-1 | 14 | - | - | CASSRPGAGNEQFF | TGCGCCAGCAGCAGACCGGGGGCCGGGAATGAGCAGTTCTTC
TRBJ2-3 | TRBV27 | 16 | - | - | CASSFNSAGRTDTQYF | TGTGCCAGCAGTTTCAACAGTGCGGGCCGCACAGATACGCAGTATTTT
TRBJ2-2 | TRBV19 | 15 | - | - | CASSPQVLSTGELFF | TGTGCCAGTAGCCCCCAGGTCCTGAGCACCGGGGAGCTGTTTTTT
TRBJ2-7 | TRBV11-2 | 15 | - | - | CASSLVGTFSYEQYF | TGTGCCAGCAGCTTAGTTGGAACCTTCTCCTACGAGCAGTACTTC
TRBJ1-1 | TRBV15 | 13 | - | - | CATSSRVNTEAFF | TGTGCCACCAGCTCCAGGGTGAACACTGAAGCTTTCTTT
TRBJ1-1 | TRBV19 | 13 | - | - | CASSLRGVAEAFF | TGTGCCAGTAGTCTGAGGGGAGTCGCTGAAGCTTTCTTT
TRBJ2-6 | TRBV2 | 12 | - | - | CASNPGANVLTF | TGTGCCAGCAATCCGGGGGCCAACGTCCTGACTTTC
TRBJ2-1 | TRBV9 | 16 | - | - | CASSDPVGLPYNEQFF | TGTGCCAGCAGCGACCCGGTAGGACTTCCCTACAATGAGCAGTTCTTC
TRBJ2-7 | TRBV5-1 | 14 | TRBD1 | - | CASSLESGQYEQYF | TGCGCCAGCAGCTTGGAGTCGGGACAGTACGAGCAGTACTTC
TRBJ2-2 | TRBV6-5 | 13 | TRBD1 | - | CASSFQGAGELFF | TGTGCCAGCAGTTTCCAGGGGGCCGGGGAGCTGTTTTTT
TRBJ1-2 | TRBV5-1 | 14 | - | - | CASSLGEVGYGYTF | TGCGCCAGCAGCTTAGGGGAGGTGGGCTATGGCTACACCTTC
TRBJ1-4 | TRBV29-1 | 13 | - | - | CSGKGTGGEKLFF | TGCAGCGGAAAGGGGACGGGTGGTGAAAAACTGTTTTTT
TRBJ1-1 | TRBV7-9 | 14 | - | - | CASSFRDLETEAFF | TGTGCCAGCAGCTTCCGGGACCTGGAGACTGAAGCTTTCTTT
TRBJ1-1 | TRBV19 | 13 | - | - | CASSIQGVTEAFF | TGTGCCAGTAGTATTCAAGGGGTTACTGAAGCTTTCTTT
TRBJ2-1 | TRBV10-3 | 17 | TRBD2 | - | CAISESKGLAAYNEQFF | TGTGCCATCAGTGAGTCGAAGGGACTAGCGGCCTACAATGAGCAGTTCTTC
TRBJ2-3 | TRBV18 | 19 | TRBD1 | - | CASSPLPGQGVAETDTQYF | TGTGCCAGCTCACCTCTCCCGGGACAGGGTGTAGCGGAGACAGATACGCAGTATTTT
TRBJ2-7 | TRBV11-2 | 14 | TRBD2 | - | CASSPTSGRAGQYF | TGTGCCAGCAGCCCTACTAGCGGGAGGGCCGGGCAGTACTTC
TRBJ1-1 | TRBV11-2 | 14 | - | - | CASSSRQTNTEAFF | TGTGCCAGCAGCTCACGACAGACGAACACTGAAGCTTTCTTT
TRBJ2-7 | TRBV5-1 | 14 | - | - | CASSFGRDSYEQYF | TGCGCCAGCAGCTTCGGCAGAGACTCCTACGAGCAGTACTTC
TRBJ1-4 | TRBV28 | 13 | - | - | CASRPGGDEKLFF | TGTGCCAGCAGACCCGGAGGGGATGAAAAACTGTTTTTT
TRBJ1-2 | TRBV28 | 13 | TRBD1 | - | CASSQGRGIGYTF | TGTGCCAGCTCACAGGGGAGGGGAATTGGCTACACCTTC
TRBJ2-2 | TRBV27 | 16 | TRBD1 | - | CASGVGTGWNTGELFF | TGTGCCAGCGGGGTAGGGACAGGGTGGAACACCGGGGAGCTGTTTTTT
TRBJ2-5 | TRBV5-6 | 13 | - | - | CASSWGTRGTQYF | TGTGCCAGCAGCTGGGGGACAAGGGGGACCCAGTACTTC
TRBJ1-2 | TRBV30 | 14 | - | - | CALWYRARGGGYTF | TGTGCCCTATGGTATCGCGCCCGGGGAGGTGGCTACACCTTC
TRBJ1-1 | TRBV11-3 | 12 | TRBD1 | - | CASSFTGGEAFF | TGTGCCAGCAGCTTTACAGGGGGCGAAGCTTTCTTT
TRBJ1-1 | TRBV6-1 | 14 | TRBD1 | - | CASRGRQGADEAFF | TGTGCCAGCAGGGGACGGCAGGGGGCTGATGAAGCTTTCTTT
TRBJ1-5 | TRBV6-1 | 15 | - | - | CASSEDARAGQPQHF | TGTGCCAGCAGTGAAGATGCAAGGGCGGGGCAGCCCCAGCATTTT
TRBJ1-2 | TRBV7-2 | 15 | TRBD1 | - | CASSFLSGTGSGYTF | TGTGCCAGCAGCTTTCTTTCCGGGACAGGCAGTGGCTACACCTTC
TRBJ2-3 | TRBV5-5 | 15 | TRBD2 | - | CASSGGGLVTDTQYF | TGTGCCAGCAGCGGAGGGGGACTAGTCACAGATACGCAGTATTTT
TRBJ2-7 | TRBV28 | 13 | TRBD2 | - | CASSAGTRDEQYF | TGTGCCAGCAGTGCCGGGACTAGGGACGAGCAGTACTTC
TRBJ2-2 | TRBV11-2 | 16 | - | - | CASSPRGGPETGELFF | TGTGCCAGCAGCCCTCGAGGAGGGCCGGAGACCGGGGAGCTGTTTTTT
TRBJ2-1 | TRBV14 | 15 | - | - | CASSPLPSSYNEQFF | TGTGCCAGCAGCCCGTTGCCGAGCTCCTACAATGAGCAGTTCTTC
TRBJ1-3 | TRBV28 | 17 | TRBD1 | - | CASSLPTGVGSGNTIYF | TGTGCCAGCAGTTTACCGACAGGGGTTGGCTCTGGAAACACCATATATTTT
TRBJ2-3 | TRBV4-3 | 16 | - | - | CASSQAGTRNSDTQYF | TGCGCCAGCAGCCAGGCGGGGACAAGAAATTCAGATACGCAGTATTTT
TRBJ2-1 | TRBV5-1 | 16 | TRBD2 | few | CASSVTGTSGHNEQFF | TGCGCCAGCAGCGTGACCGGGACTAGCGGACACAATGAGCAGTTCTTC
TRBJ2-1 | TRBV27 | 14 | TRBD1 | - | CASSSWTGEDEQFF | TGTGCCAGCAGTTCCTGGACAGGGGAAGATGAGCAGTTCTTC
TRBJ2-2 | TRBV7-8 | 16 | - | - | CASSLFLLANTGELFF | TGTGCCAGCAGCCTCTTTCTCTTGGCCAACACCGGGGAGCTGTTTTTT
TRBJ1-1 | TRBV28 | 16 | - | - | CASRGLKTDPGTEAFF | TGTGCCAGCAGGGGACTCAAGACTGACCCAGGCACTGAAGCTTTCTTT
TRBJ2-1 | TRBV11-1 | 17 | TRBD2 | - | CASSLSLTSGRVNEQFF | TGTGCCAGCAGCTTAAGTTTAACTAGCGGGAGGGTCAATGAGCAGTTCTTC
TRBJ2-5 | TRBV5-4 | 12 | - | - | CASSLDSITQYF | TGTGCCAGCAGCTTGGATAGTATTACCCAGTACTTC
TRBJ2-6 | TRBV2 | 14 | - | - | CASRGLSGANVLTF | TGTGCCAGCAGGGGCCTCTCTGGGGCCAACGTCCTGACTTTC